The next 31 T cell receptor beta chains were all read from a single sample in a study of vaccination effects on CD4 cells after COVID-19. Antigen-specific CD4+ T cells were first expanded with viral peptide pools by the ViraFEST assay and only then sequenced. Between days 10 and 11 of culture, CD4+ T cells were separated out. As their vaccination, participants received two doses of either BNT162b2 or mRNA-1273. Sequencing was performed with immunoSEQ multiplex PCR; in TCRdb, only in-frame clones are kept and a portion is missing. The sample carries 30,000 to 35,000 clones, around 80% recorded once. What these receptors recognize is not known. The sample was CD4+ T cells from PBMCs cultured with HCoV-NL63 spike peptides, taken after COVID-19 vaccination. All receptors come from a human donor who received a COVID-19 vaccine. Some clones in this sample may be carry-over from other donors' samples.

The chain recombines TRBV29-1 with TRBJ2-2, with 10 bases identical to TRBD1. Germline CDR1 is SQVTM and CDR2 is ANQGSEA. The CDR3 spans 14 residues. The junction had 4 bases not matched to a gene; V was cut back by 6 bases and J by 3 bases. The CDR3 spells CSVRDRGDTGELFF. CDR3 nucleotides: TGCAGCGTCCGGGACAGGGGCGACACCGGGGAGCTGTTTTTT.

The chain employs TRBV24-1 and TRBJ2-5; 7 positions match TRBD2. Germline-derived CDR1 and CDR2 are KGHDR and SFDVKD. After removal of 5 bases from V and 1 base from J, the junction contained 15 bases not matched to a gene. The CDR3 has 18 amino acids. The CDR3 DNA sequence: TGTGCCACCAGTGGCGATAGCGGGCGTGGAAACTTCCAAGAGACCCAGTACTTC. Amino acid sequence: CATSGDSGRGNFQETQYF.

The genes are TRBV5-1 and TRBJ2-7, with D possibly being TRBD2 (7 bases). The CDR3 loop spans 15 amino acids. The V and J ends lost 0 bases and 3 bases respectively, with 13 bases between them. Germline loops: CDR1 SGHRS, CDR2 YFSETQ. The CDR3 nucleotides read TGCGCCAGCAGCTTGGGACCGGGGGGCGGCTACGAGCAGTACGTC. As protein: CASSLGPGGGYEQYV.

The CDR3, as DNA: TGTGCCACCCTGCCGGGACTAGGGCGGGCAGATACGCAGTATTTT. Its translation is CATLPGLGRADTQYF. This chain uses TRBV28 with TRBJ2-3, with TRBD2 identical over 8 bases. The CDR3 loop spans 15 amino acids. V was pared by 10 bases and J by 4 bases, with 13 bases of the junction left unmatched. The germline V gene encodes CDR1 MDHEN and CDR2 SYDVKM.

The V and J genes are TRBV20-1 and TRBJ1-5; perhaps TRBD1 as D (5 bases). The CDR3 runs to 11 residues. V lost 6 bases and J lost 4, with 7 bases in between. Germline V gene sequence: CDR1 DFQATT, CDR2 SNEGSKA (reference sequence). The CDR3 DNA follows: TGCAGTGCGGGGGTGAATCAGCCCCAGCATTTT. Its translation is CSAGVNQPQHF.

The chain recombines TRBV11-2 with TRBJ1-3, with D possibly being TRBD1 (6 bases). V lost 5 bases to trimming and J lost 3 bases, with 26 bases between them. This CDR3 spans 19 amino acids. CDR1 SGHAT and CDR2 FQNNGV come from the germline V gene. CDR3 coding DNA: TGTGCCAGCAGCACCCGCAGGGGCGCAACTGGTTTAGGTGGAAACACCATATATTTT. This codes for CASSTRRGATGLGGNTIYF.

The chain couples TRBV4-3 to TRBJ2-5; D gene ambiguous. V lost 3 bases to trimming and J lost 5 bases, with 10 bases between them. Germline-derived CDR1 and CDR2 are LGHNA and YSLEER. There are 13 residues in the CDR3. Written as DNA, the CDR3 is TGCGCCAGCAGCCACTACTATCGGGAGACCCAGTACTTC. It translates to CASSHYYRETQYF.

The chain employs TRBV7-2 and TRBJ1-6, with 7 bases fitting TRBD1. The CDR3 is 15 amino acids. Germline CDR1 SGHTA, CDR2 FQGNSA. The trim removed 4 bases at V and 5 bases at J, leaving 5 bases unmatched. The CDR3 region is CASSSRDRDNSPLHF. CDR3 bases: TGTGCCAGCAGCTCCCGGGACAGAGATAATTCACCCCTCCACTTT. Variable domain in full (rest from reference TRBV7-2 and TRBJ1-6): GAGVSQSPSNKVTEKGKDVELRCDPISGHTALYWYRQSLGQGLEFLIYFQGNSAPDKSGLPSDRFSAERTGGSVSTLTIQRTQQEDSAVYLCASSSRDRDNSPLHFGNGTRLTVT.

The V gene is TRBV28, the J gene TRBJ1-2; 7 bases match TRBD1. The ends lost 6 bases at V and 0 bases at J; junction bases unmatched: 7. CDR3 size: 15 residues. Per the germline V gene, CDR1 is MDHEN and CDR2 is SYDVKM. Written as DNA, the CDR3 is TGTGCCAGCAGCAACCAAGGGACAGCTAACTATGGCTACACCTTC. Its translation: CASSNQGTANYGYTF.

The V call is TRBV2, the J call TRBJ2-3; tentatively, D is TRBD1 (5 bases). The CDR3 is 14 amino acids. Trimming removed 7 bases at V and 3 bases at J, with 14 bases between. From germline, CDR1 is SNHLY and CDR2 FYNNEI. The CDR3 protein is CASTVSRTTDTQYF. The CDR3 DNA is TGTGCCAGCACGGTTTCCAGGACAACAGATACGCAGTATTTT. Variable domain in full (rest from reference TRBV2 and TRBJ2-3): EPEVTQTPSHQVTQMGQEVILRCVPISNHLYFYWYRQILGQKVEFLVSFYNNEISEKSEIFDDQFSVERPDGSNFTLKIRSTKLEDSAMYFCASTVSRTTDTQYFGPGTRLTVL.

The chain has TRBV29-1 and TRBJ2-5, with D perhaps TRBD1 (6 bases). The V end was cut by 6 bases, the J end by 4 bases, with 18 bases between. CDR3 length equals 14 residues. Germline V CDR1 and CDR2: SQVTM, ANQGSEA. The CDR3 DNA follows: TGCAGCGTCCAAAGGGGGTACACAACAGAGACCCAGTACTTC. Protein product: CSVQRGYTTETQYF.

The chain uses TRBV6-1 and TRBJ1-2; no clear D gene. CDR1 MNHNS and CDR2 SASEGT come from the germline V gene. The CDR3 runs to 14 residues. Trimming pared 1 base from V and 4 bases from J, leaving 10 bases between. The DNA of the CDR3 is TGTGCCAGCAGTGAAGGGACCGGGCCCTATGGCTACACCTTC. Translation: CASSEGTGPYGYTF.

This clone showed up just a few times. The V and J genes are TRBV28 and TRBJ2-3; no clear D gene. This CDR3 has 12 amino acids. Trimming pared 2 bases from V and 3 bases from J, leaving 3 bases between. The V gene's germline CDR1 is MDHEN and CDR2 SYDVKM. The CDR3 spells CASSLTTDTQYF. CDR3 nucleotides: TGTGCCAGCAGTTTAACGACAGATACGCAGTATTTT. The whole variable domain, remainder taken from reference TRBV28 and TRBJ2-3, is DVKVTQSSRYLVKRTGEKVFLECVQDMDHENMFWYRQDPGLGLRLIYFSYDVKMKEKGDIPEGYSVSREKKERFSLILESASTNQTSMYLCASSLTTDTQYFGPGTRLTVL.

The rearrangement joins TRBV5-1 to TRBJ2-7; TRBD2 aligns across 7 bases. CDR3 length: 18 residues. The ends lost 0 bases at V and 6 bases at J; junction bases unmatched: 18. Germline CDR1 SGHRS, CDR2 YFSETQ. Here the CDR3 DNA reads TGCGCCAGCAGCTTGGGTCCTAGTGCGGGAGTCAGCGTCCGCGAGCAGTACGTC. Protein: CASSLGPSAGVSVREQYV.

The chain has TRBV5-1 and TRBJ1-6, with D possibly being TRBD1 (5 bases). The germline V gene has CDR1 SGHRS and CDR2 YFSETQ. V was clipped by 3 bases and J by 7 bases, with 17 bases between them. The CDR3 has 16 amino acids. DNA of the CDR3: TGCGCCAGCAGCTCTTATCAAGGGGTGGGGAATTCACCCCTCCACTTT. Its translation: CASSSYQGVGNSPLHF.

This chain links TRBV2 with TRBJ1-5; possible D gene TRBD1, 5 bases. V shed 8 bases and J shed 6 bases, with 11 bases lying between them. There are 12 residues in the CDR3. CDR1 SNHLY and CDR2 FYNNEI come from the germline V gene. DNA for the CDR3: TGTGCCAGCGGGCAGGGTAGTCAGCCCCAGCATTTT. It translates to CASGQGSQPQHF.

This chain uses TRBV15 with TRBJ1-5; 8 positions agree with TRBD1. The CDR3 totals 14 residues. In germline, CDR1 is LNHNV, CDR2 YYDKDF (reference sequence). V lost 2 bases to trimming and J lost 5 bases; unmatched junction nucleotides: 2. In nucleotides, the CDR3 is TGTGCCACCAGCAGATCAGGGGGCCATCAGCCCCAGCATTTT. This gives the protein CATSRSGGHQPQHF. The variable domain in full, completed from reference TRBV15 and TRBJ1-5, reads DAMVIQNPRYQVTQFGKPVTLSCSQTLNHNVMYWYQQKSSQAPKLLFHYYDKDFNNEADTPDNFQSRRPNTSFCFLDIRSPGLGDTAMYLCATSRSGGHQPQHFGDGTRLSIL.

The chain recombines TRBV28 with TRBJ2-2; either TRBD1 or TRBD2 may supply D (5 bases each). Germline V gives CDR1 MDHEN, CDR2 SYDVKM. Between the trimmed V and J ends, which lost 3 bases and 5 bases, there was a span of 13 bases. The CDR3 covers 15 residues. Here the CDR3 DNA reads TGTGCCAGCAGTTTGTTGGGACGGATTACCGGGGAGCTGTTTTTT. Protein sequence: CASSLLGRITGELFF.

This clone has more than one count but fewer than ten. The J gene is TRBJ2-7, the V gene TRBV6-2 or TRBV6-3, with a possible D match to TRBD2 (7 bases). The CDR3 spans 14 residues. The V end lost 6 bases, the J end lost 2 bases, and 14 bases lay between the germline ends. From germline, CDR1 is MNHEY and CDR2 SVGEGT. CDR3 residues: CASSPVRGPYEQYV. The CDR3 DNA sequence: TGTGCCAGCAGCCCCGTGCGGGGGCCCTACGAGCAGTACGTC.

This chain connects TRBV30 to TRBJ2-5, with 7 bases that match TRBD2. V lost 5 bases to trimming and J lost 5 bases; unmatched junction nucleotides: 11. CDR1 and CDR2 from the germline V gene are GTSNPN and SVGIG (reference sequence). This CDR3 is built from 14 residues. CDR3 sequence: CAWDGGGAGETQYF. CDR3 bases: TGTGCCTGGGATGGGGGAGGGGCGGGTGAGACCCAGTACTTC. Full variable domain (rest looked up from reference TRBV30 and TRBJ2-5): SQTIHQWPATLVQPVGSPLSLECTVEGTSNPNLYWYRQAAGRGLQLLFYSVGIGQISSEVPQNLSASRPQDRQFILSSKKLLLSDSGFYLCAWDGGGAGETQYFGPGTRLLVL.

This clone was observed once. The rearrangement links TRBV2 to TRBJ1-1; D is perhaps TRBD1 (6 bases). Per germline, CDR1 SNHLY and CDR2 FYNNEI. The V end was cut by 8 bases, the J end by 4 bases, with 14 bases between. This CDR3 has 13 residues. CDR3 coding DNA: TGTGCCAGCGCAAAAGGGGGAACCACTGAAGCTTTCTTT. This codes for CASAKGGTTEAFF. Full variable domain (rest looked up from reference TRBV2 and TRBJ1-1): EPEVTQTPSHQVTQMGQEVILRCVPISNHLYFYWYRQILGQKVEFLVSFYNNEISEKSEIFDDQFSVERPDGSNFTLKIRSTKLEDSAMYFCASAKGGTTEAFFGQGTRLTVV.

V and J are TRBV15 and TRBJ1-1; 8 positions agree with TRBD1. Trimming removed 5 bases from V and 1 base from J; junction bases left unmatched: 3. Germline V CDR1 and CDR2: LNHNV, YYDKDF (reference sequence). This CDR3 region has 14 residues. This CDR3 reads CATSRDRGNTEAFF. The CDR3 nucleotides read TGTGCCACCAGCCGTGACAGGGGGAACACTGAAGCTTTCTTT.

In nucleotides, the CDR3 is TGCGCCAGCAGCGTAACAACGGGCACAGATACGCAGTATTTT. It codes for CASSVTTGTDTQYF. The chain uses TRBV5-1 and TRBJ2-3; unclear D gene. Trimming cost V 4 bases and J 1 base, with 10 bases left between them. CDR3 size: 14 residues. CDR1 and CDR2 from the germline V gene are SGHRS and YFSETQ.

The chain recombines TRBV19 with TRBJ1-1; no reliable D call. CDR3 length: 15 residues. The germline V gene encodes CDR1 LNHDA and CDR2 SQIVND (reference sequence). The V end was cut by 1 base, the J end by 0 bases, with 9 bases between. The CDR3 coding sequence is TGTGCCAGTAGTATAGTCTTACTTATGAACACTGAAGCTTTCTTT. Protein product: CASSIVLLMNTEAFF.

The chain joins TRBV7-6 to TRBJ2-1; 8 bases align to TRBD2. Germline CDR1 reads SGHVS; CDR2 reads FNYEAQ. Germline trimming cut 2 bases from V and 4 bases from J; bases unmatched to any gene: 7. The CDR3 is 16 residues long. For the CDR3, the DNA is TGTGCCAGCAGCTTAACCCAAGGCGGGGGGTACAATGAGCAGTTCTTC. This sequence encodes CASSLTQGGGYNEQFF.

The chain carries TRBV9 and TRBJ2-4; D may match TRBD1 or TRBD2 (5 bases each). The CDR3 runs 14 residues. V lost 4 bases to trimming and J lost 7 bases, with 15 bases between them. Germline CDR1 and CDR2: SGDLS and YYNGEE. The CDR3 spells CASSPGTPGNIQYF. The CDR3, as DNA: TGTGCCAGCAGCCCCGGGACGCCCGGGAACATTCAGTACTTC.

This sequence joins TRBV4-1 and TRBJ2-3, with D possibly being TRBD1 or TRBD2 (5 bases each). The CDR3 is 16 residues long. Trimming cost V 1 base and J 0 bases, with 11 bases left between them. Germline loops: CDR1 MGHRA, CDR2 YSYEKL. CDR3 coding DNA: TGCGCCAGCAGCCAAGGGGGGAGAACTAGCACAGATACGCAGTATTTT. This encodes CASSQGGRTSTDTQYF.

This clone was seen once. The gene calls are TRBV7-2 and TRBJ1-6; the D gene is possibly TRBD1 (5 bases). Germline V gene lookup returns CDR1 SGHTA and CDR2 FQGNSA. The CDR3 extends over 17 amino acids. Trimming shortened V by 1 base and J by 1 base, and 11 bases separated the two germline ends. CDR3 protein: CASSLEQGISYNSPLHF. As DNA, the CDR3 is TGTGCCAGCAGCTTAGAGCAGGGTATATCCTATAATTCACCCCTCCACTTT.

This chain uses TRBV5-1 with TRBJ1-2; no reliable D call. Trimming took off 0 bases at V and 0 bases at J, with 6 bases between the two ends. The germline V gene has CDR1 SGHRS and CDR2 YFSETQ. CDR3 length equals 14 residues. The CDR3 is CASSLGETNYGYTF. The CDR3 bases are TGCGCCAGCAGCTTGGGGGAGACTAACTATGGCTACACCTTC.

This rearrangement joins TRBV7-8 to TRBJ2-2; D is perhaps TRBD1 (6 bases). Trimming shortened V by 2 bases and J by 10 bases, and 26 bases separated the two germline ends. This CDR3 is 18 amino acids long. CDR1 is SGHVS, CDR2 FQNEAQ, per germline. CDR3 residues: CASSLLQLLRGVGSELFF. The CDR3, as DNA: TGTGCCAGCAGCTTATTGCAGCTCCTCAGGGGTGTGGGGTCGGAGCTGTTTTTT.

CDR3 nucleotides: TGTGCCAGCAGCTTGCGGGGGGCCCAGAACACCGGGGAGCTGTTTTTT. It encodes CASSLRGAQNTGELFF. The chain has TRBV7-2 and TRBJ2-2; 8 bases match TRBD2. The CDR3 is 16 amino acids. Germline V lookup: CDR1 SGHTA, CDR2 FQGNSA. V was clipped by 3 bases and J by 1 base; unmatched bases: 4.